This T cell receptor beta chain comes out of a study of T cell repertoires in cytomegalovirus infection. Study-wide context: Use of recently identified HLA-C-restricted and well-studied HLA-B-restricted CMV epitopes was part of the study. Regarding the study as a whole: Carriage of CMV together with the relevant HLA was identifiable through cumulative public TCR beta family frequency.

This clonotype was counted a few times. Antigen specificity is unknown. Each CDR3 protein gets one entry after TCRdb re-called the reads with MiXCR. This sample yields roughly 860,000 distinct CDR3 sequences, of which approximately 32% are seen a single time; roughly 12% belongs to the top ten. The sequence was obtained from a human donor in good health (CMV status not recorded). Some clones in this sample may be carry-over from other donors' samples. The source material was cultured CD8+ T cells from PBMCs, sampled from culture after CMV antigen stimulation.

The CDR3 sequence: CASTSWAYSNQPQHF. DNA of the CDR3: TGTGCCAGCACATCGTGGGCCTATAGCAATCAGCCCCAGCATTTT. The chain combines TRBV28 with TRBJ1-5; no clear D. Trimming left V 7 bases short and J 0 bases short, with 13 bases between. CDR3 length equals 15 residues. From germline, CDR1 is MDHEN and CDR2 SYDVKM.